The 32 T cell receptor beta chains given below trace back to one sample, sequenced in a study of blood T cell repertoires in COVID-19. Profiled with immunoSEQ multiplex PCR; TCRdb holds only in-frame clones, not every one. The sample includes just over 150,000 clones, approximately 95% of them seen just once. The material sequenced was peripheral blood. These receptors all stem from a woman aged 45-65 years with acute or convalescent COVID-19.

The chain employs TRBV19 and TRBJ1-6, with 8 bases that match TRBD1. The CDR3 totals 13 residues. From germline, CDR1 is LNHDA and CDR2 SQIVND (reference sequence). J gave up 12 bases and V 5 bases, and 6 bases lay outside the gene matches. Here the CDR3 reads CASSADRVGPLHF. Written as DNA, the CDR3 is TGTGCCAGTAGTGCGGACAGGGTAGGACCCCTCCACTTT.

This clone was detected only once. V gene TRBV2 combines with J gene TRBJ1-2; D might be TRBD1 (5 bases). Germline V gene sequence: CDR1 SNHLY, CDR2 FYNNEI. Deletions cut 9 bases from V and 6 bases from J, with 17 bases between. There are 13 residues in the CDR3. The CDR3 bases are TGTGCCAGTCCCCCCGGGACTGCCAATGGCTACACCTTC. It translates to CASPPGTANGYTF.

CDR3 sequence: CASSEPGQGRNQPQHF. The DNA of the CDR3 is TGTGCCAGCAGCGAACCGGGACAGGGTCGCAATCAGCCCCAGCATTTT. The rearrangement links TRBV28 to TRBJ1-5, with 9 bases identical to TRBD1. With 6 bases clipped from V and 2 bases from J, the junction kept 8 bases outside the gene matches. The germline CDR1 and CDR2 sequences are MDHEN and SYDVKM. This CDR3 is 16 amino acids long.

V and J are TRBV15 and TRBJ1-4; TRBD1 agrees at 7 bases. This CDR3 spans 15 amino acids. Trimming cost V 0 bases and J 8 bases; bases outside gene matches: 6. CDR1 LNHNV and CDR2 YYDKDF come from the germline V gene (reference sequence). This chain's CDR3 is CATSRDQGEEEKLFF. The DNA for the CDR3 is TGTGCCACCAGCAGAGATCAGGGGGAGGAAGAAAAACTGTTTTTT.

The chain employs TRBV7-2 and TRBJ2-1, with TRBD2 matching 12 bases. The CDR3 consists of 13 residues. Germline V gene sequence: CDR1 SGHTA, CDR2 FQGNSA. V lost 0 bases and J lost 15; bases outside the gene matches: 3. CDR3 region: CASSLATSGRGFF. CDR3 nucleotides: TGTGCCAGCAGCTTAGCGACTAGCGGGAGAGGGTTCTTC.

CDR3 bases: TGCGCCAGCAGCTGGGTAAAGCCAGGGGTCAACACCGGGGAGCTGTTTTTT. Translation: CASSWVKPGVNTGELFF. The rearrangement links TRBV4-1 to TRBJ2-2, with D maybe TRBD1 (6 bases). The CDR3 sequence is 17 residues long. The V end lost 5 bases, the J end lost 2 bases, and 18 bases lay between the germline ends. Germline-derived CDR1 and CDR2 are MGHRA and YSYEKL.

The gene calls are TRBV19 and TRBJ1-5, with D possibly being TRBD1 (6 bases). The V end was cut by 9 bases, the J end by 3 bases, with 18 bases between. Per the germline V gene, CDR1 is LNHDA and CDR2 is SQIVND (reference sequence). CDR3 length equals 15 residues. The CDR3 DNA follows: TGTGCCAGCAACCGGGGGGGGGCCCACAATCAGCCCCAGCATTTT. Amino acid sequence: CASNRGGAHNQPQHF.

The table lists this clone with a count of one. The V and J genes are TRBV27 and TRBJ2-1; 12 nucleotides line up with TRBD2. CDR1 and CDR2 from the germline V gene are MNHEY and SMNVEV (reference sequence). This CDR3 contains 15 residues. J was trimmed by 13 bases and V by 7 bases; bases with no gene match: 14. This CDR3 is CASTLAGGLRSSQFF. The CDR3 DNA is TGTGCCAGCACTCTAGCGGGGGGGCTTCGATCATCCCAGTTCTTC.

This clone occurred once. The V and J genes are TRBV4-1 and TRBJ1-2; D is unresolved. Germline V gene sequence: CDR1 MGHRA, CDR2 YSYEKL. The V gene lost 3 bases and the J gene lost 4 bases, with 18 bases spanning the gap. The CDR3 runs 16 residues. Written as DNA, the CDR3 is TGCGCCAGCAGCCAGGTACACAGCCTAATCCTCTATGGCTACACCTTC. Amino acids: CASSQVHSLILYGYTF.

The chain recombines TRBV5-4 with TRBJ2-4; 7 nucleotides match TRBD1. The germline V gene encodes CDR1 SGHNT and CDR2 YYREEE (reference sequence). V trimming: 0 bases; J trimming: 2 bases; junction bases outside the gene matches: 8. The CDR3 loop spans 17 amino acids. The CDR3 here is CASSLEGAGETKNIQYF. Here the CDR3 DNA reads TGTGCCAGCAGCTTGGAGGGGGCAGGGGAGACCAAAAACATTCAGTACTTC. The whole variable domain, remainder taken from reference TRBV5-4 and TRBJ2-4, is ETGVTQSPTHLIKTRGQQVTLRCSSQSGHNTVSWYQQALGQGPQFIFQYYREEENGRGNFPPRFSGLQFPNYSSELNVNALELDDSALYLCASSLEGAGETKNIQYFGAGTRLSVL.

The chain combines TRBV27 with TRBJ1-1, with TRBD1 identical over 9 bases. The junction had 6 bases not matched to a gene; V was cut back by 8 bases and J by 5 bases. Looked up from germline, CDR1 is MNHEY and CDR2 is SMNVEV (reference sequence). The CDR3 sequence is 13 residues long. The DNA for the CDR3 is TGTGCCAGCCTAGGGACAGGGCAAACTGAAGCTTTCTTT. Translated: CASLGTGQTEAFF.

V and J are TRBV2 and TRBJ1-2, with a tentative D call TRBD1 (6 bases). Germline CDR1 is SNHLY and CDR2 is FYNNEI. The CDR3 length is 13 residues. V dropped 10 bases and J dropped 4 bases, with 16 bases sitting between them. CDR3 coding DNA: TGTGCCACCCGGACAGCCTCATCCTATGGCTACACCTTC. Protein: CATRTASSYGYTF.

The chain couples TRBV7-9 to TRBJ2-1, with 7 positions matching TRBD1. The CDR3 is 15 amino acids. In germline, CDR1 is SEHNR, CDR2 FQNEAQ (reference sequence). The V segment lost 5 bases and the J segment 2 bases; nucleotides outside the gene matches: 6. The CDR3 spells CASSPTGTPYNEQFF. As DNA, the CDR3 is TGTGCCAGCAGCCCGACAGGGACCCCCTACAATGAGCAGTTCTTC.

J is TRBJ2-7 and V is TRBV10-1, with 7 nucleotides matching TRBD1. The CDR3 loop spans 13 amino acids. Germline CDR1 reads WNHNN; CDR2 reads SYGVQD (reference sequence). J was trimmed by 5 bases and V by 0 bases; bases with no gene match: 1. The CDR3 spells CASSESDRNEQYF. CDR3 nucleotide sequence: TGCGCCAGCAGTGAGTCGGACAGGAACGAGCAGTACTTC.

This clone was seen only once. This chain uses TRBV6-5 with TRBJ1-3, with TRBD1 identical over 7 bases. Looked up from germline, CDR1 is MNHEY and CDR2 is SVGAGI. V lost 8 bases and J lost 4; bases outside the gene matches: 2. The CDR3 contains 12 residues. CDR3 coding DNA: TGTGCCAGCGGGGGACAGGGAAACACCATATATTTT. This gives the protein CASGGQGNTIYF.

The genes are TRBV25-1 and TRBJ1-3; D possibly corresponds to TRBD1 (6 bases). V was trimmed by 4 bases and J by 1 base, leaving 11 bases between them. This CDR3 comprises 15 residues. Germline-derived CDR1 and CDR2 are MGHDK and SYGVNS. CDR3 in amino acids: CASSVPGTSGNTIYF. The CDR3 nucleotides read TGTGCCAGCAGTGTACCCGGGACATCTGGAAACACCATATATTTT.

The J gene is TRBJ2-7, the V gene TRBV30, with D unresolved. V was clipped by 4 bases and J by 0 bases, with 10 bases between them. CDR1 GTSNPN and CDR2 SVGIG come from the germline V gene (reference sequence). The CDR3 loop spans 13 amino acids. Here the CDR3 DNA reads TGTGCCTGGAATATGCTAAGCTCCTACGAGCAGTACTTC. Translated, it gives CAWNMLSSYEQYF.

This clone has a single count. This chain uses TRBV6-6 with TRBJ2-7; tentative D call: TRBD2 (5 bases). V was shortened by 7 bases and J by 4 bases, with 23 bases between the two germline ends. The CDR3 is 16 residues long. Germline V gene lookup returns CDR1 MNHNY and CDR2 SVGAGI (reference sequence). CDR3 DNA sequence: TGTGCCAGCACCCTAGCTCGACCAAGTGGCGGATACGAGCAGTACTTC. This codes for CASTLARPSGGYEQYF.

The CDR3 DNA reads as TGCAGCGTTGAGGGGGGGCAGAGTGTGGTCTATGGCTACACCTTC. Its translation: CSVEGGQSVVYGYTF. The chain is built from TRBV29-1 and TRBJ1-2; TRBD1 might be the D (6 bases). Germline V gene data show CDR1 as SQVTM and CDR2 as ANQGSEA. The V end lost 3 bases, the J end lost 4 bases, and 18 bases lay between the germline ends. The CDR3 runs to 15 residues. Using reference TRBV29-1 and TRBJ1-2 for the parts outside the CDR3, the full variable domain is SAVISQKPSRDICQRGTSLTIQCQVDSQVTMMFWYRQQPGQSLTLIATANQGSEATYESGFVIDKFPISRPNLTFSTLTVSNMSPEDSSIYLCSVEGGQSVVYGYTFGSGTRLTVV.

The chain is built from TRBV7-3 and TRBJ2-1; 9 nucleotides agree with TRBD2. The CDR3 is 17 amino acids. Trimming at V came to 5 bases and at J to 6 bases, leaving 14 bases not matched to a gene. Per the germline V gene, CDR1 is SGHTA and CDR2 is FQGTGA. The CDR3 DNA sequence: TGTGCCAGCAGCCCGGGACTAGCCCCATTCTCCGGCAATGAGCAGTTCTTC. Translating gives CASSPGLAPFSGNEQFF.

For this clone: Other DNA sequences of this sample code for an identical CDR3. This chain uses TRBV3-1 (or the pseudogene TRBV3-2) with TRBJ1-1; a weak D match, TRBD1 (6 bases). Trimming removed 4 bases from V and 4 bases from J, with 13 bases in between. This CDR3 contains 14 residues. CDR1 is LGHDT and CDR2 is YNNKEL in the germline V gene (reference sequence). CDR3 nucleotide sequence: TGTGCCAGCAGCCTCAGCGGGGGGCTCACTGAAGCTTTCTTT. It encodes CASSLSGGLTEAFF.

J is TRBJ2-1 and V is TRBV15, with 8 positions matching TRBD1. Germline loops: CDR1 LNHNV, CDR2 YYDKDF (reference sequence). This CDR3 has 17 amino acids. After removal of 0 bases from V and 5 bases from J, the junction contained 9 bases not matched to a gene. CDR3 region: CATSRDLYRGKHNEQFF. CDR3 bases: TGTGCCACCAGCAGAGACCTCTACAGGGGGAAGCACAATGAGCAGTTCTTC.

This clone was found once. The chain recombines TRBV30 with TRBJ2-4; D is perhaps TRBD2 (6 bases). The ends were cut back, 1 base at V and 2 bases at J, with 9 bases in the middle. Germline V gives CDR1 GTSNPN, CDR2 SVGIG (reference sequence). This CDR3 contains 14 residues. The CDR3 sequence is CAWSGGVTKNIQYF. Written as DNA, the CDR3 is TGTGCCTGGAGTGGGGGGGTCACCAAAAACATTCAGTACTTC. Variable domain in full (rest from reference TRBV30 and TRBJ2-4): SQTIHQWPATLVQPVGSPLSLECTVEGTSNPNLYWYRQAAGRGLQLLFYSVGIGQISSEVPQNLSASRPQDRQFILSSKKLLLSDSGFYLCAWSGGVTKNIQYFGAGTRLSVL.

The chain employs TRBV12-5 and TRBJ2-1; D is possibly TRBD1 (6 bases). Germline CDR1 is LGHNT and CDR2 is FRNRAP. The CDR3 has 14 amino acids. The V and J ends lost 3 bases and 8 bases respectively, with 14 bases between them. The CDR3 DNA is TGTGCTAGTGGTTTTTGGGGGCTTAGGGATGAGCAGTTCTTC. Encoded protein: CASGFWGLRDEQFF.

CDR3 region: CASSLGQSYEQYF. The CDR3 DNA sequence: TGTGCCAGCAGCTTGGGACAGTCCTACGAGCAGTACTTC. The genes are TRBV5-6 and TRBJ2-7, with a tentative D call TRBD1 (5 bases). Germline CDR1 reads SGHDT; CDR2 reads YYEEEE. V lost 0 bases and J lost 1, with 5 bases in between. This CDR3 contains 13 residues.

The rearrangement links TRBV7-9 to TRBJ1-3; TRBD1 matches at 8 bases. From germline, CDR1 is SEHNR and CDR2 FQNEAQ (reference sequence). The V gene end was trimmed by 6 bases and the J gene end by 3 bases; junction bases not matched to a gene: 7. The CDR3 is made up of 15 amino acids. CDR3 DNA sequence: TGTGCCAGCAGGTGGGACAGGACAAATGGAAACACCATATATTTT. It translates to CASRWDRTNGNTIYF.

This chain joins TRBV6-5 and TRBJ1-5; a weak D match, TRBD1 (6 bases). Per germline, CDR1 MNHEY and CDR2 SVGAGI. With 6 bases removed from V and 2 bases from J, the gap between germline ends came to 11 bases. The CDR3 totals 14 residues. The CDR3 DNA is TGTGCCAGCAGAGCAGGGGTAGGCAATCAGCCCCAGCATTTT. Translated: CASRAGVGNQPQHF.

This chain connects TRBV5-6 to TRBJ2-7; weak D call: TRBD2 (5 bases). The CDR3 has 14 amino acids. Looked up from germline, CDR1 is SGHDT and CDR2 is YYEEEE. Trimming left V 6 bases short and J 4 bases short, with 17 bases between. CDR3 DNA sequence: TGTGCCAGCAACCTTCTGAGGGCAGGATACGAGCAGTACTTC. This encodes CASNLLRAGYEQYF. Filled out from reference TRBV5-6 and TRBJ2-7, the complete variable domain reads DAGVTQSPTHLIKTRGQQVTLRCSPKSGHDTVSWYQQALGQGPQFIFQYYEEEERQRGNFPDRFSGHQFPNYSSELNVNALLLGDSALYLCASNLLRAGYEQYFGPGTRLTVT.

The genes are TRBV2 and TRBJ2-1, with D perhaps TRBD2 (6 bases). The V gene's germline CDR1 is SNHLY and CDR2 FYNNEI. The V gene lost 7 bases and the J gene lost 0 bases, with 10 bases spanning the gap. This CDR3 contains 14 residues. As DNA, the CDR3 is TGTGCCAGCATGAAAGCGGGCTCCTACAATGAGCAGTTCTTC. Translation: CASMKAGSYNEQFF. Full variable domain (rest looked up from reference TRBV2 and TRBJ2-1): EPEVTQTPSHQVTQMGQEVILRCVPISNHLYFYWYRQILGQKVEFLVSFYNNEISEKSEIFDDQFSVERPDGSNFTLKIRSTKLEDSAMYFCASMKAGSYNEQFFGPGTRLTVL.

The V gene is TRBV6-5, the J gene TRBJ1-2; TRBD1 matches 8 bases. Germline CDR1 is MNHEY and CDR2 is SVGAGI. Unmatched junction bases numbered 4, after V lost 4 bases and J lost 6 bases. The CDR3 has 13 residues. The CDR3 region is CASSWTGRNGYTF. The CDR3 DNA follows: TGTGCCAGCAGTTGGACAGGGAGGAATGGCTACACCTTC.

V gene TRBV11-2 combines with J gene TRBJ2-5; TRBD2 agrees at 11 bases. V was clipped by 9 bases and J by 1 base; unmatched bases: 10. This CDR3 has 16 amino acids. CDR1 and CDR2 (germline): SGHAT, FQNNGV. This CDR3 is CASTPGTSGSQETQYF. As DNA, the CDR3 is TGTGCCAGTACTCCCGGGACTAGCGGATCCCAAGAGACCCAGTACTTC.

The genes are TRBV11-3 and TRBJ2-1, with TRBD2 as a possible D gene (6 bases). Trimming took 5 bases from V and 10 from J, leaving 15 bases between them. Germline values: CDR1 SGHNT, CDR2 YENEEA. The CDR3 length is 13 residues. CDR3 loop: CASSPGTQGEQFF. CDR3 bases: TGTGCCAGCAGCCCCGGGACTCAAGGGGAGCAGTTCTTC.